Sequencing of this T cell receptor (beta chain) was carried out in a study of blood T cell repertoires in COVID-19. Study processing details: Amplification of reference gene primers was used by the study to estimate nucleated cell counts. Sequencing used immunoSEQ multiplex PCR; TCRdb keeps in-frame clones, though not all of them. V, J and clone size are taken as reported in that table, and D and trimming were inferred from the DNA itself. Of some 100,000 clones in the sample, 60% to 85% are singletons; the top ten hold about 4.5%. Sequenced sample: peripheral blood. The receptor was isolated from a human donor in a cohort sampled during active or convalescent COVID-19.

CDR3 loop: CASSQAPVVGAGGFYYEQYF. CDR3 sequence (DNA): TGCGCCAGCAGCCAAGCCCCCGTTGTAGGAGCGGGGGGGTTCTACTACGAGCAGTACTTC. V usage is TRBV4-3 and J usage is TRBJ2-7; 10 bases align to TRBD2. The CDR3 runs 20 residues. V was clipped by 1 base and J by 3 bases; unmatched bases: 18. Per the germline V gene, CDR1 is LGHNA and CDR2 is YSLEER.